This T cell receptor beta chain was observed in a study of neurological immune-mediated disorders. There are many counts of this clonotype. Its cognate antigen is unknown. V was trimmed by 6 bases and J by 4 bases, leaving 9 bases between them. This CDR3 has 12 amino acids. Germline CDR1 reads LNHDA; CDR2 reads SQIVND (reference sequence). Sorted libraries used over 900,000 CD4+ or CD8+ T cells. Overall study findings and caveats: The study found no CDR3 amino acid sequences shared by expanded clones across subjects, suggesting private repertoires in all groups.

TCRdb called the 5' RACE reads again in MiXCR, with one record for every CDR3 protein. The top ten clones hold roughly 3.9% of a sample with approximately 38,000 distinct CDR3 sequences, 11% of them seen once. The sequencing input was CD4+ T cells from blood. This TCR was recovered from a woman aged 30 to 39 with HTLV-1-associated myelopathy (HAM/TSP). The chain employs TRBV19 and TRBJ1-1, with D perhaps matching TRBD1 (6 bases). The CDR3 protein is CASRGQSTEAFF. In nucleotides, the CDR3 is TGTGCCAGTAGAGGACAGTCCACTGAAGCTTTCTTT.